These T cell receptor beta chains were read from a single sample in a study of blood T cells in healthy people across ages. One entry per CDR3 protein, called by TCRdb with MiXCR from the 5' RACE reads. This sample carries roughly 1.9 million distinct CDR3 sequences, roughly two fifths of them seen once, and the ten largest clones take 23%. Material: blood. These receptors were collected from a human donor in good health. Each CDR3 is given with its conserved first and last residue. The D gene is left open where the match is weak. The size of a clone is reported for some rows only, either as once, few or many, or as a class for expanded clones.

TRBD1,-,TRBV12-3/TRBV12-4,TRBJ2-3,TGTGCCAGCACCTCGACAGGGTCCACAGATACGCAGTATTTT,CASTSTGSTDTQYF
-,-,TRBV6-6,TRBJ2-7,TGTGCCAGCGGCCAGACAGGGAGGAAGTACGAGCAGTACTTC,CASGQTGRKYEQYF
TRBD1,many,TRBV28,TRBJ2-1,TGTGCCAGCAGTTTTTTAGTTTGGTCCCCGACAGGGAAAACTGAGCAGTTCTTC,CASSFLVWSPTGKTEQFF
TRBD2,-,TRBV9,TRBJ2-1,TGTGCCAGCAGCCCTCGAGGACTAGCGGGGGACAATGAGCAGTTCTTC,CASSPRGLAGDNEQFF
-,few,TRBV2,TRBJ2-7,TGTGCCAGCAGTGAGACGGGCGGTACGTACGAGCAGTACTTC,CASSETGGTYEQYF
-,few,TRBV6-5,TRBJ2-7,TGTGCCAGCAGTGACAGGATGGGCTCCTACGAGCAGTACTTC,CASSDRMGSYEQYF
-,-,TRBV7-2,TRBJ1-2,TGTGCCTGCAGCCAAAACGAGGGTGGTTTTGCCTATGGCTACACCTTC,CACSQNEGGFAYGYTF
-,-,TRBV7-2,TRBJ2-5,TGTGCCAGCAGTCTGGGGGCCTGGGAGGAGACCCAGTACTTC,CASSLGAWEETQYF
TRBD1,-,TRBV5-4,TRBJ2-1,TGTGCCAGTTTGGGACAGCAAAATAGGCAGTTCTTC,CASLGQQNRQFF
-,once,TRBV5-6,TRBJ2-2,TGTGCCAGCAGCTTGTTGGGATGGGAGCTGTTTTTT,CASSLLGWELFF
-,-,TRBV7-3,TRBJ1-1,TGTGCCAGCAGCCACGTCTGGGGCACTGAAGCTTTCTTT,CASSHVWGTEAFF
-,-,TRBV12-3/TRBV12-4,TRBJ1-2,TGTGCCAGCAGCCCTCTGGGGGAGGAGCGAGGCTACACCTTC,CASSPLGEERGYTF
-,few,TRBV7-8,TRBJ2-1,TGTGCCAGCAGCTTGCCGCCCAGCTCCTACAATGAGCAGTTCTTC,CASSLPPSSYNEQFF
TRBD2,-,TRBV7-9,TRBJ2-1,TGTGCCAGCATCAAGACTAGCGGGGTCAATGAGCAGTTCTTC,CASIKTSGVNEQFF
-,few,TRBV5-1,TRBJ2-5,TGCGCCAGCAGCTTGATGGGGGGTCCAGAGACCCAGTACTTC,CASSLMGGPETQYF
TRBD1,many,TRBV6-5,TRBJ1-2,TGTGCCAGCAGCCCTTGGACAGGTGATGGCTACACCTTC,CASSPWTGDGYTF
TRBD1,once,TRBV6-2/TRBV6-3,TRBJ1-2,TGTGCCAGCAGTTGCCGGGACAGGGGAGTTGGCTACACCTTC,CASSCRDRGVGYTF
-,few,TRBV12-3/TRBV12-4,TRBJ2-5,TGTGCCAGCAGACTGGCCAGTCCCTACCAAGAGACCCAGTACTTC,CASRLASPYQETQYF
TRBD2,-,TRBV2,TRBJ2-1,TGTGCCGGACGAGTTGGACTAGCGGGGGGTCGCGAGCAGTTCTTC,CAGRVGLAGGREQFF
-,-,TRBV4-3,TRBJ1-6,TGCGCCAGCAGCCAGGAGGCGAGCAGGGTGAATTCACCCCTCCACTTT,CASSQEASRVNSPLHF
-,-,TRBV5-6,TRBJ2-7,TGTGCCAGCAGCCAGGGGGGTCCCTTCTACGAGCAGTACTTC,CASSQGGPFYEQYF
-,few,TRBV27,TRBJ2-7,TGTGCCAGCAGTTTATCCAGGGAAGGGTACGAGCAGTACTTC,CASSLSREGYEQYF
TRBD1,-,TRBV7-6,TRBJ2-7,TGTGCCAGCAGCTTCGGGACAGGAGTCAACTACGAGCAGTACTTC,CASSFGTGVNYEQYF
-,few,TRBV6-1,TRBJ2-1,TGTGCCAGCAGTGTCTGGCAGGTGGGCTACAATGAGCAGTTCTTC,CASSVWQVGYNEQFF
TRBD1,-,TRBV7-9,TRBJ2-1,TGTGCCAGCAGCTTAAGTGTCCAGGGGGAAATTGAGCAGTTCTTC,CASSLSVQGEIEQFF
-,few,TRBV5-1,TRBJ2-1,TGCGCCAGCAGCTTAGGAGACCCCGGGTCCTACAATGAGCAGTTCTTC,CASSLGDPGSYNEQFF
TRBD1,-,TRBV7-2,TRBJ2-7,TGTGCCAGCAGCGTTGGCCTGACAGGGGGGGGATACGAGCAGTACTTC,CASSVGLTGGGYEQYF
-,-,TRBV6-1,TRBJ1-2,TGTGCCAGCATCCCCTTACAGGGCGCGGGCTACACCTTC,CASIPLQGAGYTF
TRBD2,-,TRBV7-9,TRBJ2-5,TGTGCCAGCAGCTTAGCCGACGGGCGGGGGGGCCTGGAGACCCAGTACTTC,CASSLADGRGGLETQYF
-,-,TRBV6-2/TRBV6-3,TRBJ1-4,TGTGCCAGCAGTGGAACGTTTCTTGTCGACAACGAAAAACTGTTTTTT,CASSGTFLVDNEKLFF
-,few,TRBV11-2,TRBJ1-6,TGTGCCAGCAGCTTAGTATATTTCGGACAGTCTAATTCACCCCTCCACTTT,CASSLVYFGQSNSPLHF
-,-,TRBV24-1,TRBJ2-3,TGTGCCGCCAGTGACTCTGGGACTTTCGACGCAGATACGCAGTATTTT,CAASDSGTFDADTQYF
-,few,TRBV4-3,TRBJ2-1,TGCGCCAGCGCGCCAGCCTACAGGTACAATGAGCAGTTCTTC,CASAPAYRYNEQFF
-,-,TRBV7-2,TRBJ2-7,TGTACCAGCAGCCCGGCCAGCCCCTACGAGCAGTACTTC,CTSSPASPYEQYF
-,few,TRBV5-1,TRBJ2-3,TGCGCCAGCAGCTTGGAGGGCCCCGCAGACACGCAGTATTTT,CASSLEGPADTQYF
-,-,TRBV28,TRBJ1-4,TGTGCCAGCAGTTTAACAGGGATGGGGGGTGAAAAACTGTTTTTT,CASSLTGMGGEKLFF
-,-,TRBV2,TRBJ2-3,TGTGCCAGCAAAAGGAGGACTATCAACGATTACACAGATACGCAGTATTTT,CASKRRTINDYTDTQYF
-,-,TRBV12-3/TRBV12-4,TRBJ2-2,TGTGCCAGCAGTTTAGGACGGAGAACCGGGGAGCTGTTTTTT,CASSLGRRTGELFF
TRBD1,-,TRBV12-3/TRBV12-4,TRBJ1-2,TGTGCCAGCAGACGACAGGGTGGTTATGGCCACACCTTC,CASRRQGGYGHTF
-,few,TRBV20-1,TRBJ1-2,TGCAGTGCTAGAGACTCAGAGAACTATGGCTACACCTTC,CSARDSENYGYTF
-,few,TRBV6-6,TRBJ1-6,TGTGCCAGCAGTTACTCTGGACAGATCTATAATTCACCCCTCCACTTT,CASSYSGQIYNSPLHF
-,many,TRBV5-1,TRBJ2-1,TGTGCCAGCAGCCTCGTAGCAGGCCCTTACAATGAGCAGTTCTTC,CASSLVAGPYNEQFF
-,-,TRBV28,TRBJ1-4,TGTGCCAGCAGTTTTATGGGGTTGAATGAAAAACTGTTTTTT,CASSFMGLNEKLFF
-,-,TRBV10-3,TRBJ1-3,TGTGCCATCAGTGAGATACAGGGTCCCGCCTTT,CAISEIQGPAF
-,-,TRBV7-9,TRBJ1-2,TGTGCCACCTCGTCTGATCTCTATGGCTACACCTTC,CATSSDLYGYTF
-,few,TRBV5-1,TRBJ2-5,TGCGCCAGCAGCTTGGGCAGGGAAGGGGAGACCCAGTACTTC,CASSLGREGETQYF
-,few,TRBV5-1,TRBJ1-1,TGCGCCAGCAGCTCATATACAGCGTTTCCGAACACTGAAGCTTTCTTT,CASSSYTAFPNTEAFF
-,-,TRBV12-3/TRBV12-4,TRBJ2-1,TGTGCCAGCAGACGTTGGGACCCCGAAGGAAATGAGCAGTTCTTC,CASRRWDPEGNEQFF
-,-,TRBV29-1,TRBJ2-3,TGCAGCGTTGGATCCGGCGGAGGGGGGACAGATACGCAGTATTTT,CSVGSGGGGTDTQYF
-,-,TRBV14,TRBJ1-1,TGTGCCAGCAGCCCGGGCAGACACACTGAAGCTTTCTTT,CASSPGRHTEAFF
TRBD2,-,TRBV2,TRBJ2-7,TGTGCCAGCAACCATCCGACTAGCGGGGGTTACGAGCAGTACTTC,CASNHPTSGGYEQYF
-,-,TRBV5-1,TRBJ1-4,TGCGCCAGCAGATACGGGACAACCTCAACTAATGAAAAACTGTTTTTT,CASRYGTTSTNEKLFF
-,once,TRBV4-1,TRBJ2-7,TGCGCCAGCAGCCGAGGCTCCAGGGATTTTACCGAGCAGTACTTC,CASSRGSRDFTEQYF
-,-,TRBV6-5,TRBJ2-7,TGTGCCAGCAGTACTCCCGGTTTAAGGGGCGCCGAGCAGTACTTC,CASSTPGLRGAEQYF
-,few,TRBV5-1,TRBJ2-7,TGCGCCAGCAGCTTCCACCGGGACACCCTCCTCTACGAGCAGTACTTC,CASSFHRDTLLYEQYF
-,-,TRBV20-1,TRBJ1-2,TGCAGTGCTGGCTCGGGGGCGGACTATGGCTACACCTTC,CSAGSGADYGYTF
-,-,TRBV20-1,TRBJ1-1,TGCAGTGCTTTAGACGGATGTGCTGAAGCTTTCTTT,CSALDGCAEAFF
-,few,TRBV29-1,TRBJ2-2,TGCAGCGTTGAGGGGCAGCGGCGCGGCGCCGGGGAGCTGTTTTTT,CSVEGQRRGAGELFF
-,-,TRBV20-1,TRBJ1-2,TGCAGTGCTCGACAGGAGTGGGACTATGGCCACACCTTC,CSARQEWDYGHTF
TRBD1,-,TRBV7-9,TRBJ1-5,TGTGCCAGCAGCTTAGGAGGGGGGGGACAGGAAGCTAATCAGCCCCAGCATTTT,CASSLGGGGQEANQPQHF